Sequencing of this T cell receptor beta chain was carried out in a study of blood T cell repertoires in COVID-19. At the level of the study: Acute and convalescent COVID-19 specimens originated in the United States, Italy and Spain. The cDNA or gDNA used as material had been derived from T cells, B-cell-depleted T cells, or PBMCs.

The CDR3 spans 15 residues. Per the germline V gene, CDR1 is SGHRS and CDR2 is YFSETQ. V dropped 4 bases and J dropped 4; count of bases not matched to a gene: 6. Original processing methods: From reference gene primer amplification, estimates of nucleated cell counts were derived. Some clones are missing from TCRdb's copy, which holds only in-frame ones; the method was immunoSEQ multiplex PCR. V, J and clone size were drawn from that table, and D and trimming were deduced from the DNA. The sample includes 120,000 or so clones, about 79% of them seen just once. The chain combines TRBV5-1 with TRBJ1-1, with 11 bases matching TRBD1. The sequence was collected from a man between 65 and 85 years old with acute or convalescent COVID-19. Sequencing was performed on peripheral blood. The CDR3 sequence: CASSSGTGGGTEAFF. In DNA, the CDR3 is TGCGCCAGCAGCAGCGGGACAGGGGGAGGCACTGAAGCTTTCTTT.